The next 21 T cell receptor beta chains were all read from a single sample in a study of blood T cell repertoires in COVID-19. Method: immunoSEQ multiplex PCR; TCRdb's copy keeps in-frame clones and lacks some. The sample has more than 25,000 clones; approximately 84% are singletons. Sequenced: peripheral blood. The receptors derive from a woman over 75 with acute or convalescent COVID-19.

This chain connects TRBV11-2 to TRBJ2-1; possible D gene TRBD2, 5 bases. CDR1 SGHAT and CDR2 FQNNGV come from the germline V gene. V lost 3 bases and J lost 7, with 10 bases in between. The CDR3 is 13 residues long. CDR3 in DNA: TGTGCCAGCAGCTTTCGGGGTTCAAATGAGCAGTTCTTC. The encoded protein is CASSFRGSNEQFF.

This rearrangement joins TRBV9 to TRBJ1-1; D perhaps matches TRBD1 (6 bases). V gave up 4 bases and J gave up 11 bases, with 12 bases separating them. CDR3 length: 11 amino acids. CDR1 is SGDLS and CDR2 is YYNGEE in the germline V gene. As DNA, the CDR3 is TGTGCCAGCAGCAATCAGGGGCCCGCTTTCTTT. It encodes CASSNQGPAFF.

The J gene is TRBJ2-7, the V gene TRBV7-3; the D gene is possibly TRBD1 (6 bases). The CDR3 covers 14 residues. CDR1 is SGHTA, CDR2 FQGTGA, per germline. With 5 bases removed from V and 0 bases from J, the gap between germline ends came to 11 bases. The CDR3 region has the DNA TGTGCCAGCAGCCCCGACAGGAGCTCCTACGAGCAGTACTTC. Protein sequence: CASSPDRSSYEQYF.

The chain links TRBV5-1 to TRBJ1-3; D not certain. Germline V gene lookup returns CDR1 SGHRS and CDR2 YFSETQ. V gave up 1 base and J gave up 5 bases, with 13 bases separating them. The CDR3 runs 15 residues. The CDR3: CASSLTSGARNTIYF. The DNA of the CDR3 is TGCGCCAGCAGCTTGACCTCAGGCGCGCGAAACACCATATATTTT.

The genes are TRBV15 and TRBJ2-4, with D tentatively TRBD2 (5 bases). There are 16 residues in the CDR3. Trimming took 1 base from V and 0 from J, leaving 10 bases between them. Germline lookup yields CDR1 LNHNV and CDR2 YYDKDF (reference sequence). The CDR3: CATSRGVEGAKNIQYF. For the CDR3, the DNA is TGTGCCACCAGCAGAGGTGTCGAGGGAGCCAAAAACATTCAGTACTTC.

This sequence joins TRBV27 and TRBJ1-4; D may be TRBD1 (5 bases). Trimming removed 2 bases at V and 7 bases at J, with 14 bases between. CDR3 length: 15 residues. Germline CDR1 MNHEY, CDR2 SMNVEV (reference sequence). CDR3 region: CASSLRAGRGEKLFF. CDR3 in DNA: TGTGCCAGCAGTTTACGGGCAGGGAGGGGTGAAAAACTGTTTTTT.

In DNA, the CDR3 is TGTGCCAGTGCCGCTTTCAGGGGAGAGACCCAGTACTTC. Protein product: CASAAFRGETQYF. V is TRBV12-3 or TRBV12-4 and J is TRBJ2-5, with D tentatively TRBD1 (6 bases). The CDR3 length is 13 residues. Trimming stripped 9 bases from V and 4 bases from J, with 15 bases between.

The V and J genes are TRBV19 and TRBJ1-3; D not resolved. Trimming pared 7 bases from V and 0 bases from J, leaving 16 bases between. Per the germline V gene, CDR1 is LNHDA and CDR2 is SQIVND (reference sequence). CDR3 length: 16 amino acids. CDR3 nucleotides: TGTGCCAGTATACCGAGGGAGGCTATCTCTGGAAACACCATATATTTT. This sequence encodes CASIPREAISGNTIYF.

The rearrangement joins TRBV5-1 to TRBJ1-2, with 8 bases aligning to TRBD1. The germline gives CDR1 SGHRS, CDR2 YFSETQ. This CDR3 is built from 15 residues. The junction had 7 bases not matched to a gene; V was cut back by 0 bases and J by 6 bases. CDR3 amino acids: CASSLEPGGVDGYTF. CDR3 sequence (DNA): TGCGCCAGCAGCTTGGAGCCAGGGGGCGTTGATGGCTACACCTTC.

This clone was counted only a few times. V is TRBV15 and J is TRBJ1-1; D might be TRBD1 (6 bases). There are 13 residues in the CDR3. V lost 3 bases to trimming and J lost 11 bases, with 16 bases between them. CDR1 LNHNV and CDR2 YYDKDF come from the germline V gene (reference sequence). As DNA, the CDR3 is TGTGCCACCAGCAGGGAGACAGGTCCTGTGGCTTTCTTT. Protein: CATSRETGPVAFF.

J is TRBJ1-4 and V is TRBV7-9; the D gene is possibly TRBD1 (6 bases). With 4 bases removed from V and 7 bases from J, the gap between germline ends came to 16 bases. The CDR3 runs 15 residues. Germline V CDR1 and CDR2: SEHNR, FQNEAQ (reference sequence). CDR3 sequence: CASSWTALGGEKLFF. CDR3 DNA sequence: TGTGCCAGCAGCTGGACAGCTTTGGGTGGTGAAAAACTGTTTTTT.

V usage is TRBV5-4 and J usage is TRBJ1-2; the match to TRBD1 covers 8 bases. This CDR3 is built from 14 residues. V shed 1 base and J 7 bases; nucleotides not matched to a gene: 6. CDR1 SGHNT and CDR2 YYREEE come from the germline V gene (reference sequence). Here the CDR3 DNA reads TGTGCCAGCAGCTTGATGGGACAGGATGTTGGCTACACCTTC. Translating it yields CASSLMGQDVGYTF.

The chain joins TRBV7-9 to TRBJ1-6, with TRBD1 identical over 7 bases. V shed 5 bases and J 10 bases; nucleotides not matched to a gene: 2. Germline CDR1 and CDR2: SEHNR and FQNEAQ (reference sequence). This CDR3 is 12 amino acids long. In nucleotides, the CDR3 is TGTGCCAGCAGCCGGACAGGCTCACCCCTCCACTTT. Translation: CASSRTGSPLHF.

The chain has TRBV10-3 and TRBJ2-1; D might be TRBD1 (6 bases). The ends were cut back, 4 bases at V and 7 bases at J, with 20 bases in the middle. Germline CDR1 ENHRY, CDR2 SYGVKD. The CDR3 is 16 residues long. CDR3 protein: CAISVEGRQAGNEQFF. CDR3 DNA sequence: TGTGCCATCAGTGTTGAAGGGAGACAGGCCGGGAATGAGCAGTTCTTC.

This clone was seen a few times. CDR3 nucleotides: TGCGCCAGCAGCCAATTACGGAGTGAAAAACTGTTTTTT. As protein: CASSQLRSEKLFF. V is TRBV4-1 and J is TRBJ1-4; D uncertain. This CDR3 is built from 13 residues. Germline CDR1 is MGHRA and CDR2 is YSYEKL. Trimming shortened V by 2 bases and J by 7 bases, and 8 bases separated the two germline ends.

V and J are TRBV19 and TRBJ2-7, with TRBD1 matching 9 bases. Germline V gives CDR1 LNHDA, CDR2 SQIVND (reference sequence). The CDR3 is 15 residues long. Trimming at V came to 7 bases and at J to 2 bases, leaving 9 bases not matched to a gene. CDR3 nucleotides: TGTGCCAGTACCCCGACTCGGGACAGGGCCTACGAGCAGTACTTC. Translated, it gives CASTPTRDRAYEQYF.

V is TRBV19 and J is TRBJ2-3; tentative D call: TRBD1 (6 bases). The CDR3 is made up of 15 amino acids. Trimming shortened V by 6 bases and J by 2 bases, and 15 bases separated the two germline ends. From germline, CDR1 is LNHDA and CDR2 SQIVND (reference sequence). Here the CDR3 DNA reads TGTGCCAGTAGCCGGGACACCTTCGTCACAGATACGCAGTATTTT. It specifies CASSRDTFVTDTQYF. The whole variable domain, remainder taken from reference TRBV19 and TRBJ2-3, is DGGITQSPKYLFRKEGQNVTLSCEQNLNHDAMYWYRQDPGQGLRLIYYSQIVNDFQKGDIAEGYSVSREKKESFPLTVTSAQKNPTAFYLCASSRDTFVTDTQYFGPGTRLTVL.

This chain connects TRBV3-1 (or the pseudogene TRBV3-2) to TRBJ1-2; 7 bases agree with TRBD1. Germline CDR1 and CDR2: LGHDT and YNNKEL (reference sequence). This CDR3 has 13 residues. V lost 3 bases to trimming and J lost 2 bases; unmatched junction nucleotides: 0. The CDR3 loop reads CASSQTGNYGYTF. CDR3 nucleotides: TGTGCCAGCAGCCAGACAGGGAACTATGGCTACACCTTC.

The chain is built from TRBV12-3 or TRBV12-4 and TRBJ2-7; a possible D gene is TRBD2 (5 bases). V was cut by 3 bases and J by 2 bases, with 8 bases left in between. CDR3 length: 13 amino acids. The CDR3 here is CASSLRAPYEQYF. In nucleotides, the CDR3 is TGTGCCAGCAGTTTGAGGGCTCCCTACGAGCAGTACTTC.

The gene calls are TRBV10-3 and TRBJ2-2, with D tentatively TRBD1 (6 bases). CDR1 ENHRY and CDR2 SYGVKD come from the germline V gene. The CDR3 is 15 residues long. V was pared by 10 bases and J by 4 bases, with 19 bases between. In DNA, the CDR3 is TGTGCCACGCCCTCGACAGGAGGAGGCACCGGGGAGCTGTTTTTT. Translated: CATPSTGGGTGELFF.

J is TRBJ2-7 and V is TRBV10-1, with TRBD1 matching over 8 bases. The V gene's germline CDR1 is WNHNN and CDR2 SYGVQD (reference sequence). The CDR3 is 15 amino acids. In DNA form, the CDR3 reads TGCGCATACACCCCCGGGACAGGTGACTTCTACGAGCAGTACTTC. It encodes CAYTPGTGDFYEQYF.